Presented here are 24 T cell receptor beta chains from one specimen sequenced in a study of T cell changes during pregnancy in multiple sclerosis. Sequenced by immunoSEQ multiplex PCR; TCRdb stores in-frame clones only, minus some. This table has about 98,000 clones, around 90% appearing once. The sample consisted of peripheral blood, taken after pregnancy. Source of these receptors: a female donor in good health, enrolled as a control in a pregnancy study.

V is TRBV7-8 and J is TRBJ2-6, with 7 nucleotides matching TRBD1. V dropped 2 bases and J dropped 2; count of bases not matched to a gene: 6. The CDR3 is made up of 17 amino acids. CDR1 SGHVS and CDR2 FQNEAQ come from the germline V gene. CDR3 protein: CASSLTQGETGANVLTF. CDR3 DNA: TGTGCCAGCAGCTTAACTCAGGGGGAAACTGGGGCCAACGTCCTGACTTTC.

J is TRBJ2-7 and V is TRBV19, with TRBD1 identical over 10 bases. This CDR3 is built from 15 residues. V was clipped by 2 bases and J by 2 bases; unmatched bases: 3. Germline CDR1 reads LNHDA; CDR2 reads SQIVND (reference sequence). The CDR3 DNA reads as TGTGCCAGTAGTATATGGGACAGGGGAACCTACGAGCAGTACTTC. It translates to CASSIWDRGTYEQYF.

The chain has TRBV19 and TRBJ2-2; 7 nucleotides align to TRBD2. Germline V CDR1 and CDR2: LNHDA, SQIVND (reference sequence). This CDR3 has 13 amino acids. V trimming: 10 bases; J trimming: 5 bases; junction bases outside the gene matches: 7. CDR3 residues: CATATSNTGELFF. The CDR3 DNA follows: TGTGCCACTGCGACTAGCAATACCGGGGAGCTGTTTTTT.

This chain connects TRBV30 to TRBJ2-1; D is perhaps TRBD2 (5 bases). Looked up from germline, CDR1 is GTSNPN and CDR2 is SVGIG (reference sequence). V was trimmed by 0 bases and J by 10 bases, leaving 13 bases between them. This CDR3 contains 13 residues. CDR3 DNA: TGTGCCTGGAGTGTACTAGAGGCCGGGGAGCAGTTCTTC. The encoded protein is CAWSVLEAGEQFF.

The V and J genes are TRBV4-1 and TRBJ2-7, with 8 bases fitting TRBD1. The V gene's germline CDR1 is MGHRA and CDR2 YSYEKL. The CDR3 is 14 amino acids. Losses at the gene ends were 6 bases for V and 3 bases for J; bases not matched to a gene: 7. The CDR3 nucleotides read TGCGCCAGCAGTTACGGACAGGGTGGCTACGAGCAGTACTTC. Its protein product is CASSYGQGGYEQYF.

The chain couples TRBV6-1 to TRBJ1-6, with 7 positions matching TRBD1. CDR1 is MNHNS and CDR2 is SASEGT in the germline V gene. V gave up 3 bases and J gave up 7 bases; unmatched junction bases: 3. CDR3 length: 14 residues. CDR3 sequence (DNA): TGTGCCAGCAGTGATTTCAGGGGGAATTCACCCCTCCACTTT. The encoded protein is CASSDFRGNSPLHF.

The gene calls are TRBV4-2 and TRBJ2-3; tentative D call: TRBD2 (7 bases). The CDR3 has 19 amino acids. Between the trimmed V and J ends, which lost 2 bases and 0 bases, there was a span of 21 bases. CDR1 is LGHNA and CDR2 is YNFKEQ in the germline V gene. The CDR3 here is CASSQKIPAGDTSTDTQYF. In DNA, the CDR3 is TGTGCCAGCAGCCAAAAGATCCCGGCGGGGGACACGAGCACAGATACGCAGTATTTT.

This chain uses TRBV7-8 with TRBJ2-1, with 7 positions matching TRBD2. There are 16 residues in the CDR3. The germline V gene encodes CDR1 SGHVS and CDR2 FQNEAQ. With 1 base clipped from V and 0 bases from J, the junction kept 3 bases outside the gene matches. Written as DNA, the CDR3 is TGTGCCAGCAGCTTAGTGGGAGGGAGCTCCTACAATGAGCAGTTCTTC. This gives the protein CASSLVGGSSYNEQFF. Full variable domain (outside the CDR3, taken from reference TRBV7-8 and TRBJ2-1): GAGVSQSPRYKVAKRGQDVALRCDPISGHVSLFWYQQALGQGPEFLTYFQNEAQLDKSGLPSDRFFAERPEGSVSTLKIQRTQQEDSAVYLCASSLVGGSSYNEQFFGPGTRLTVL.

The chain employs TRBV5-4 and TRBJ1-1; no clear D gene. V was pared by 6 bases and J by 0 bases, with 9 bases between. Per germline, CDR1 SGHNT and CDR2 YYREEE (reference sequence). The CDR3 is 13 residues long. The CDR3 loop is CASKERVNTEAFF. CDR3 DNA sequence: TGTGCCAGCAAGGAGAGGGTGAACACTGAAGCTTTCTTT.

The V gene is TRBV7-9, the J gene TRBJ1-1; 8 positions agree with TRBD1. With V trimmed by 2 bases and J by 8 bases, 1 base remained unmatched. The CDR3 sequence is 12 residues long. Germline CDR1 and CDR2: SEHNR and FQNEAQ (reference sequence). This chain's CDR3 is CASSLQGAEAFF. CDR3 nucleotides: TGTGCCAGCAGCTTACAGGGGGCAGAAGCTTTCTTT.

In regard to this clone: The germline gene is not matched at one end of the junction; a read error may be the cause. J is TRBJ1-1 and V is TRBV7-7; no clear D. The CDR3 is 13 amino acids. Germline loops: CDR1 SSHAT, CDR2 FNYEAQ (reference sequence). Written as DNA, the CDR3 is TGTGCTAGCAGCTTGGAGGAGAACACTGAAGCTTTCTTT. It yields the protein CASSLEENTEAFF.

This clone was seen a handful of times. The chain recombines TRBV2 with TRBJ2-7; 9 bases agree with TRBD1. The trim removed 6 bases at V and 4 bases at J, leaving 10 bases unmatched. The germline V gene has CDR1 SNHLY and CDR2 FYNNEI. The CDR3 contains 15 residues. The CDR3 nucleotides read TGTGCCAGCAGAAAAGGGACAGGGTCTTCGTACGAGCAGTACTTC. Its protein is CASRKGTGSSYEQYF.

The chain couples TRBV7-9 to TRBJ1-5; a weak D match, TRBD1 (5 bases). V lost 10 bases and J 1 base, leaving 14 bases between the germline ends. CDR1 and CDR2 (germline): SEHNR, FQNEAQ (reference sequence). The CDR3 runs to 14 residues. The CDR3 loop reads CATNGGDSNQPQHF. The CDR3 nucleotides are TGTGCCACCAACGGGGGGGACAGCAATCAGCCCCAGCATTTT.

This rearrangement joins TRBV7-8 to TRBJ2-1; D gene unclear. The ends were cut back, 2 bases at V and 12 bases at J, with 14 bases in the middle. CDR1 SGHVS and CDR2 FQNEAQ come from the germline V gene. CDR3 size: 13 residues. The CDR3, as DNA: TGTGCCAGCAGCTTAACTCCAGTGGGCCGGCAGTTCTTC. The encoded protein is CASSLTPVGRQFF.

The V gene is TRBV7-2, the J gene TRBJ2-7; D is undetermined. V shed 4 bases and J shed 6 bases, with 7 bases lying between them. This CDR3 comprises 11 residues. Germline V gene lookup returns CDR1 SGHTA and CDR2 FQGNSA. DNA of the CDR3: TGTGCCAGCAGCTATGGGCTCGAGCAGTACTTC. The encoded protein is CASSYGLEQYF.

The rearrangement joins TRBV10-3 to TRBJ2-3; 13 nucleotides agree with TRBD2. The germline CDR1 and CDR2 sequences are ENHRY and SYGVKD. The J segment lost 1 base and the V segment lost 11 bases, leaving 3 bases of the junction unmatched. The CDR3 is 14 residues long. CDR3 sequence reads: CAAGLAGRTDTQYF. The CDR3 bases are TGTGCCGCGGGACTAGCGGGGCGCACAGATACGCAGTATTTT.

The chain uses TRBV28 and TRBJ1-5; TRBD1 aligns across 9 bases. Unmatched junction bases numbered 11, after V lost 11 bases and J lost 15 bases. The CDR3 has 11 residues. CDR1 MDHEN and CDR2 SYDVKM come from the germline V gene. The CDR3 DNA reads as TGTGCCTGCCGGTCCGGGACAGGGTTGCATTTT. Translated, it gives CACRSGTGLHF.

The V gene is TRBV6-1, the J gene TRBJ2-7, with 11 bases aligning to TRBD1. Germline V lookup: CDR1 MNHNS, CDR2 SASEGT. The CDR3 has 15 residues. Germline trimming cut 0 bases from V and 6 bases from J; bases unmatched to any gene: 4. In nucleotides, the CDR3 is TGTGCCAGCAGTGAAGCGGACAGGGGGCTTTCCGAGCAGTACTTC. This translates into CASSEADRGLSEQYF.

The V call is TRBV28, the J call TRBJ2-7; 9 nucleotides line up with TRBD2. The CDR3 loop spans 19 amino acids. Germline V gene lookup returns CDR1 MDHEN and CDR2 SYDVKM. Trimming cost V 1 base and J 3 bases; bases outside gene matches: 16. The CDR3 DNA follows: TGTGCCAGCAGTTTATTCGCGGGAGGGCCTTTTGGAGATAGCTACGAGCAGTACTTC. This codes for CASSLFAGGPFGDSYEQYF.

This chain uses TRBV7-2 with TRBJ1-5, with D possibly matching TRBD1 (6 bases). Looked up from germline, CDR1 is SGHTA and CDR2 is FQGNSA. This CDR3 region has 15 residues. Trimming took 3 bases from V and 4 from J, leaving 13 bases between them. The CDR3 is CASSFHREKNQPQHF. The CDR3 DNA reads as TGTGCCAGCAGCTTTCACAGGGAAAAAAATCAGCCCCAGCATTTT. Together with reference TRBV7-2 and TRBJ1-5, the CDR3 gives the full variable domain: GAGVSQSPSNKVTEKGKDVELRCDPISGHTALYWYRQSLGQGLEFLIYFQGNSAPDKSGLPSDRFSAERTGGSVSTLTIQRTQQEDSAVYLCASSFHREKNQPQHFGDGTRLSIL.

The chain employs TRBV7-3 and TRBJ2-1; D possibly corresponds to TRBD2 (6 bases). V was cut by 2 bases and J by 7 bases, with 12 bases left in between. CDR1 and CDR2 (germline): SGHTA, FQGTGA. The CDR3 totals 14 residues. The CDR3 protein is CASSLRPEGNEQFF. The CDR3 coding sequence is TGTGCCAGCAGCTTACGCCCGGAGGGGAATGAGCAGTTCTTC.

This clone was observed a handful of times. The rearrangement links TRBV10-3 to TRBJ2-3; 11 bases agree with TRBD1. Germline values: CDR1 ENHRY, CDR2 SYGVKD. The CDR3 loop spans 15 amino acids. Germline trimming cut 2 bases from V and 3 bases from J; bases unmatched to any gene: 1. The CDR3 bases are TGTGCCATCAGTGAGGGGACAGGGGGAACAGATACGCAGTATTTT. This codes for CAISEGTGGTDTQYF.

The CDR3 here is CASSQTGPEQYF. CDR3 DNA: TGCGCCAGCAGTCAGACAGGGCCCGAGCAGTACTTC. The J gene is TRBJ2-7, the V gene TRBV23-1, with 7 bases aligning to TRBD1. TRBV23-1 is annotated as an ORF whose role is uncertain. The V and J ends lost 3 bases and 6 bases, in that order; junction bases with no gene match: 2. The CDR3 consists of 12 residues.

This clone was counted a single time. The chain uses TRBV18 and TRBJ2-3, with D hard to call. Trimming took 6 bases from V and 1 from J, leaving 14 bases between them. There are 15 residues in the CDR3. Germline V gives CDR1 KGHSH, CDR2 LQKENI. The CDR3 coding sequence is TGTGCCAGCTCGCCGGTGGCAGGCGGCACAGATACGCAGTATTTT. This encodes CASSPVAGGTDTQYF.